The T cell receptor beta chain under discussion was sequenced for a study of T cells after posttransplantation cyclophosphamide. Study results and limitations: Recipient CMV seropositivity and CMV reactivation strongly tracked TRB clonality. Donor CD8+ memory clones often dominated recipient blood repertoires at later times. Blood and skin or GI T cell repertoires showed limited TRB overlap.

The trim removed 4 bases at V and 6 bases at J, leaving 5 bases unmatched. The germline gives CDR1 MNHEY, CDR2 SVGAGI. The CDR3 contains 13 residues. Methotrexate plus calcineurin inhibitor accompanied controls' myeloablative marrow transplants; sampling was 1 year later. Notes on this clone: Antigen unknown.

The repertoire was sequenced with immunoSEQ multiplex PCR; TCRdb's copy has only in-frame clones and lacks some. This table holds more than 9,500 clones, approximately 82% found once. The sequences come from PBMCs, collected 350 to 400 days after allogeneic stem cell transplant with calcineurin inhibitor and methotrexate. This receptor was taken from a male patient aged 30 to 40 who received an allogeneic stem cell transplant from an unrelated donor, was CMV-positive, and had acute GVHD only. Some T cells may have come from the graft donor. The chain joins TRBV6-5 to TRBJ1-2; 7 bases map to TRBD1. The CDR3 DNA reads TGTGCCAGCAGTTCCGAGGGGACAGATGGCTACACCTTC. It yields the protein CASSSEGTDGYTF.